These T cell receptor beta chains were read from a single sample in a study of CD8 T cells in ankylosing spondylitis. A single record per CDR3 protein comes from TCRdb applying MiXCR to the 5' RACE reads. Among 220,000 or so distinct CDR3 sequences listed, 10% to 13% were seen once. Sequenced: blood, either unsorted or a sorted T cell fraction (not recorded which). Source of these receptors: a male donor with ankylosing spondylitis or in good health (not recorded which). Both conserved end residues are part of each CDR3. D genes are given only for firm matches. Some rows have no size entry. The others give once, few or many, or a class for an expanded clone.

d_call clone_size j_call v_call cdr3_aa cdr3_nt
TRBD1 many TRBJ2-5 TRBV5-1 CASSRGGGTEETQYF TGCGCCAGCAGCCGAGGCGGTGGGACAGAAGAGACCCAGTACTTC
TRBD2 many TRBJ2-2 TRBV28 CASSSPPTSGGLDKTGELFF TGTGCCAGCAGTTCCCCACCGACTAGCGGGGGGCTGGACAAAACCGGGGAGCTGTTTTTT
TRBD2 - TRBJ2-3 TRBV5-1 CPSSKTSGGYTDTQYF TGCCCCAGCAGCAAGACTAGCGGGGGGTACACAGATACGCAGTATTTT
- many TRBJ2-1 TRBV5-1 CASSWGYDEQFF TGCGCCAGCAGCTGGGGGTATGATGAGCAGTTCTTC
TRBD1 many TRBJ1-2 TRBV5-1 CASSAEGDSINYGYTF TGCGCCAGCAGCGCCGAGGGGGACAGCATTAACTATGGCTACACCTTC
TRBD1 few TRBJ2-7 TRBV20-1 CSAPRPDRPSSYEQYF TGCAGTGCCCCTCGTCCGGACAGGCCGAGCTCCTACGAGCAGTACTTC
TRBD1 few TRBJ1-2 TRBV15 CATSRTGTSYGYTF TGTGCCACCAGCCGGACAGGGACCTCCTATGGCTACACCTTC
- many TRBJ2-1 TRBV5-5 CASSLGGEVEQFF TGTGCCAGCAGCTTAGGCGGGGAGGTTGAGCAGTTCTTC
- - TRBJ1-1 TRBV5-1 CASSLEGWSDTEAFF TGCGCCAGCAGCTTGGAGGGGTGGTCGGACACTGAAGCTTTCTTT
- many TRBJ1-1 TRBV7-9 CASSPLSGAQAFF TGTGCCAGCAGCCCCCTCTCCGGTGCCCAAGCTTTCTTT
- many TRBJ2-3 TRBV5-1 CASSFYGDTDTQYF TGCGCCAGCAGCTTTTACGGGGACACAGATACGCAGTATTTT
- - TRBJ1-4 TRBV7-8 CASSIRTQTNEKLFF TGTGCCAGCAGCATTCGGACGCAAACTAATGAAAAACTGTTTTTC
- - TRBJ1-3 TRBV21-1 CASSKTSFGLPGNTIYF TGTGCCAGCAGCAAAACCTCCTTTGGCCTGCCTGGAAACACCATATATTTT
TRBD1 - TRBJ1-2 TRBV20-1 CSARQGSYGYTF TGCAGTGCCAGACAGGGGTCCTATGGCTACACCTTC
- few TRBJ2-5 TRBV6-1 CASSPRSGGRETQYF TGTGCCAGCAGTCCTCGGTCCGGGGGCAGGGAGACCCAGTACTTC
TRBD2 few TRBJ2-7 TRBV28 CASSLASGSSYEQYF TGTGCCAGCAGTTTAGCTAGCGGTTCCTCCTACGAGCAGTACTTC
TRBD1 - TRBJ2-5 TRBV5-1 CASRFGTGGYQETQYF TGCGCCAGCAGATTCGGGACAGGGGGATATCAAGAGACCCAGTACTTC
- few TRBJ2-1 TRBV12-3/TRBV12-4 CASKEEVGSYNEQFF TGTGCCAGCAAGGAGGAGGTGGGGAGCTACAATGAGCAGTTCTTC
TRBD2 - TRBJ2-1 TRBV6-4 CASSVTSGRGNEQFF TGTGCCAGCAGTGTTACTAGCGGTCGGGGCAATGAGCAGTTCTTC
- many TRBJ1-1 TRBV29-1 CSVEDRGGQFRNTEAFF TGCAGCGTTGAAGATCGTGGCGGCCAGTTTCGCAACACTGAAGCTTTCTTT
- - TRBJ2-7 TRBV2 CASSLQRGTAQREQYF TGTGCCAGCAGTCTACAACGCGGGACAGCTCAGCGGGAGCAGTACTTC
- - TRBJ2-7 TRBV12-3/TRBV12-4 CASRVSLSSDEQYF TGTGCCAGCAGGGTTTCCCTGAGTTCCGACGAGCAGTACTTC
- - TRBJ1-6 TRBV20-1 CSARSSSGTANSPLHF TGCAGTGCTAGATCCTCCTCCGGGACGGCGAATTCACCCCTCCACTTT
- few TRBJ1-2 TRBV7-9 CASSLGGDAAYGYTF TGTGCCAGCAGCTTAGGAGGGGACGCCGCCTATGGCTACACCTTC
- few TRBJ2-7 TRBV6-1 CASSPPGTGGSEQYF TGTGCCAGCAGCCCACCGGGGACTGGGGGCAGCGAGCAGTACTTC
- few TRBJ1-5 TRBV20-1 CSPLTLEGGSNQPQHF TGCAGCCCCCTCACACTTGAGGGGGGTAGCAATCAGCCCCAGCATTTT
- - TRBJ2-7 TRBV3-1 CASSHADEQYF TGTGCCAGCAGCCATGCCGACGAGCAGTACTTC
- - TRBJ2-2 TRBV6-2/TRBV6-3 CASSYSVRGLPHTGELFF TGTGCCAGCAGTTACTCGGTTCGGGGCCTACCGCACACCGGGGAGCTGTTTTTT
TRBD1 many TRBJ1-5 TRBV6-5 CASSYSGTGGNQPQHF TGTGCCAGCAGTTACTCGGGTACAGGGGGCAATCAGCCCCAGCATTTT
TRBD2 few TRBJ2-5 TRBV5-1 CASSLVSSGSQETQYF TGCGCCAGCAGCTTGGTCTCTAGCGGGTCTCAAGAGACCCAGTACTTC
- many TRBJ2-1 TRBV5-6 CASSLQGVWAYNEQFF TGTGCCAGCAGCTTGCAAGGCGTTTGGGCCTACAATGAGCAGTTCTTC
- few TRBJ2-7 TRBV25-1 CASSEFSYEQYF TGTGCCAGCAGTGAATTCTCCTACGAGCAGTACTTC
TRBD2 few TRBJ2-2 TRBV20-1 CSARDKGKGTSTTGELFF TGCAGTGCTAGAGATAAGGGAAAAGGGACTAGCACCACCGGGGAGCTGTTTTTT
- many TRBJ2-5 TRBV20-1 CSARRPGHTQETQYF TGCAGTGCTCGACGTCCGGGACATACTCAAGAGACCCAGTACTTC
- - TRBJ2-7 TRBV3-1 CASSQGRGADYEQYF TGTGCCAGCAGCCAAGGCCGGGGGGCGGACTACGAGCAGTACTTC
- many TRBJ2-5 TRBV20-1 CSATDYSETQYF TGCAGTGCCACAGACTATTCAGAGACCCAGTACTTC
TRBD2 few TRBJ2-1 TRBV5-1 CASSLGASGGTQFF TGCGCCAGCAGCCTGGGGGCTAGCGGGGGGACGCAGTTCTTC
TRBD2 few TRBJ2-3 TRBV10-3 CAINSGDSTDTQYF TGTGCCATCAATAGCGGGGATAGCACAGATACGCAGTATTTT
TRBD2 many TRBJ2-3 TRBV28 CASSHRLAGDLDTQYF TGTGCCAGCAGCCACCGATTAGCGGGGGACTTAGATACGCAGTATTTT
- few TRBJ2-6 TRBV2 CARSGANVLTF TGTGCCAGGTCTGGGGCCAACGTCCTGACTTTC
- many TRBJ1-1 TRBV5-1 CASSLVIGGNTEAFF TGCGCCAGCAGCTTGGTCATTGGGGGGAACACTGAAGCTTTCTTT
- many TRBJ2-7 TRBV5-1 CASSLDGDPFSYEQYF TGCGCCAGCAGCTTGGACGGGGACCCATTCTCCTACGAGCAGTACTTC
TRBD2 - TRBJ2-2 TRBV5-1 CASSLGALAEYTGELFF TGCGCCAGCAGCTTGGGGGCACTAGCGGAGTACACCGGGGAGCTGTTTTTT